The source of this T cell receptor beta chain is a study of tumor-infiltrating lymphocytes in primary liver carcinoma. The CDR3 is made up of 15 amino acids. Germline-derived CDR1 and CDR2 are SEHNR and FQNEAQ (reference sequence). Constant-region priming of around 490 ng total RNA yielded TCR beta cDNA. Employing slightly modified ARM-PCR, three nested multiplex PCR rounds were run, and these gave rise to the TCR beta libraries. PCR rounds one and two used TRBV1-TRBV30 forward primers with a C-beta reverse primer for 10 cycles each. TCRdb passed the multiplex PCR reads through MiXCR, listing each CDR3 protein once. The sample has a few hundred thousand distinct CDR3 sequences; around three fifths are singletons. Turning to this clonotype: At one end the junction does not follow the germline gene, possibly because of a read error.

Both blood RNA, taken from unsorted whole blood, and germline DNA were extracted. The chain has TRBV7-9 and TRBJ1-1, with a possible D match to TRBD1 (5 bases). This sequence originates from a woman in her 30s with primary liver carcinoma and hepatitis B virus infection. The sequenced material came from peripheral blood. CDR3 sequence (DNA): TGTGTCAGCAGCGCAAGGGACGGAAAGAACACTGAAGCTTTCTTT. Amino acids: CVSSARDGKNTEAFF. The whole variable domain, filled in from reference TRBV7-9 and TRBJ1-1, reads DTGVSQNPRHKITKRGQNVTFRCDPISEHNRLYWYRQTLGQGPEFLTYFQNEAQLEKSRLLSDRFSAERPKGSFSTLEIQRTEQGDSAMYLCVSSARDGKNTEAFFGQGTRLTVV.